The source of this TCR beta chain is a study of blood T cell repertoires in COVID-19. Background on the study: The United States, Italy and Spain were the sources of the acute and convalescent COVID-19 samples. PBMCs, B-cell-depleted T cells, or T cells were the source of the cDNA or gDNA that made up the material.

Libraries were prepared by immunoSEQ multiplex PCR; TCRdb keeps only in-frame clonotypes and omits some of them. The sample has roughly 200,000 clones, about nine tenths seen once. Germline V lookup: CDR1 LNHDA, CDR2 SQIVND (reference sequence). The CDR3 is 12 residues long. V lost 3 bases to trimming and J lost 4 bases, with 6 bases between them. Recruitment covered 20 to 25 US areas and drew participants whose ages spanned roughly 18 to 95 years. The sequence derives from a woman under 40 who had recovered from COVID-19. The chain combines TRBV19 with TRBJ2-5; D remains unclear. The sequenced sample consisted of PBMCs or T cells enriched from blood (not recorded which). The CDR3 DNA is TGTGCCAGTAGTATCTGGAGAGAGACCCAGTACTTC. Translating it yields CASSIWRETQYF.